This TCR beta chain is from a study of cytomegalovirus exposure and HLA in healthy donors. The CDR3 is 15 residues long. Germline V gene lookup returns CDR1 SGHTA and CDR2 FQGNSA. Trimming took 1 base from V and 0 from J, leaving 8 bases between them. Clones were sequenced by immunoSEQ multiplex PCR, and TCRdb holds only the in-frame ones, with some missing. The table records some 140,000 clones, roughly nine tenths of them present only once. The donors were members of the validation cohort, which comprised around 110 subjects and was separate from the first cohort of about 700 subjects. Sequencing was performed on PBMCs. This clonotype was sampled from a young man in good health and CMV-seronegative. The chain recombines TRBV7-2 with TRBJ2-3; D gene unclear. The CDR3 protein is CASSLGAPSTDTQYF. The CDR3 region has the DNA TGTGCCAGCAGCTTAGGGGCCCCTAGCACAGATACGCAGTATTTT.